The sequence of this T cell receptor (beta chain) was determined in a study of T cell clones after liver transplantation (dated by TCRdb to about 2019). Background on the whole study: The samples were obtained from ITN030ST, a randomized trial that attempted immunosuppression withdrawal within 2 years after liver transplantation. Donor-reactive T cell clones were identified using TCRbeta sequencing after a pre-transplant mixed lymphocyte reaction and were then followed in post-transplant blood. Third party-reactive TCRbeta sequences were also identified from pre-transplant MLRs to serve as an antigen-independent comparator for donor-reactive sequences. Of the eight recipients, a few were HCV-positive, while the remaining recipients had been transplanted for non-autoimmune, non-viral indications. No induction therapy was given to the subjects, and standard immunosuppression was administered until randomization at 12-24 months post-transplant. Tolerance was defined as complete immunosuppression withdrawal for at least one year with no rise in liver enzymes beyond twice the upper limit of normal. Blood samples were taken pre-transplant, pre-randomization before withdrawal, and post-randomization after full withdrawal or failed withdrawal. The study cohort included 8 liver transplant recipients, of whom 3 were classified as tolerant and 5 as non-tolerant.

The V and J ends are trimmed by 3 bases and 1 base, leaving 12 bases between them. Including cysteine and phenylalanine, the CDR3 has 15 amino acids. Only the CDR3 portion is preserved as DNA: 45 bases, with reading frame beginning at the first base. From a lookup of the germline V gene, CDR1 and CDR2 are SNHLY and FYNNEI. Turning to this clone: The antigen this receptor binds is unknown. Within one base of it there is no much larger clone, and no base qualities were kept.

Unstimulated PBMCs, after thawing, were stained for CD3, CD4 and CD8 and then FACS-sorted into CD3+CD4+ and CD3+CD8+ populations. Each of the 8 studied subjects was randomized to immunosuppression withdrawal. The Qiagen DNeasy Blood and Tissue Kit was used for genomic DNA isolation. Study-level results and caveats: In two subjects, low numbers of available donor cells limited the measurable donor-reactive repertoire. After accounting for repertoire turnover, donor-reactive detection was significantly reduced in 7 of 8 subjects for CD4 and 8 of 8 for CD8. Because no allograft tissue specimens were available, donor-reactive T cells may have migrated into the graft instead of being deleted. The decline in donor-reactive sequences exceeded the decline in third party-reactive sequences, suggesting partial antigen-specific deletion that was unrelated to withdrawal success. In most of the 8 subjects, circulating donor-reactive CD4 TCRbeta sequences decreased significantly after transplant, regardless of tolerance or HCV status. Conclusions were preliminary, limited by small, heterogeneous patient numbers and non-standardized post-transplant time points.

High-throughput TCRbeta CDR3 sequencing of frozen genomic DNA was performed by immunoSEQ, including PCR amplification, mapping, bias correction and internal controls. For the original study's pipeline: Productive rearrangements were kept, and unique TCRbeta sequences were defined by CDR3 nucleotide sequence plus V and J gene. A sequence counted as donor-reactive only if the sequence showed at least 5-fold expansion in CFSE-low cells compared with unstimulated pre-transplant cells and had a frequency of at least 0.01%. Minimum frequency thresholds were set for each subject on the basis of the unstimulated sample with the lowest template count, so that a detection power of at least 90% was ensured. Repertoire turnover was measured by Jensen-Shannon divergence between the top 1000 TCRbeta sequences post- and pre-transplant. Changes in detection of donor-reactive sequences were tested with two-sided Fisher's exact tests. TCRdb carries this immuneACCESS record with in-frame sequences only. Its versions omit some clonotypes, under half of them owing to an unresolved V gene in the studies checked, with the rest unexplained. Clone size and V and J calls were adopted from that table, with D and trimming inferred from the DNA. The sample table lists 51,000 or so clones, roughly nine tenths of them with a count of one. The top ten clones comprise approximately 14% of the sample.

The rearranged chain carries TRBV2 and TRBJ1-1; too little of a D gene remains to name it. The sequence derives from a human patient who received a liver transplant. The graft donor may be the source of some T cells after a transplant. Sequenced here: CD8+ T cells from blood, sampled 12 months after liver transplant. The CDR3 sequence is CASSDEEAANTEAFF. The DNA is TGTGCCAGCAGTGACGAGGAAGCGGCGAACACTGAAGCTTTCTTT. The variable domain in full, with residues beyond the CDR3 obtained from the reference TRBV2 and TRBJ1-1 genes, is EPEVTQTPSHQVTQMGQEVILRCVPISNHLYFYWYRQILGQKVEFLVSFYNNEISEKSEIFDDQFSVERPDGSNFTLKIRSTKLEDSAMYFCASSDEEAANTEAFFGQGTRLTVV.